A selection of T cell receptor beta chains follows, all from one sample in a study of T cell responses to AZD1222 COVID-19 vaccine. Profiling relied on immunoSEQ multiplex PCR, and the TCRdb table lists in-frame clones only, not all of them. The data show tens of thousands of clones, roughly 90% seen once. Here the sequenced sample was peripheral blood, taken on day 0 of AZD1222 vaccination. Receptor source: an adult in good health. Both conserved end residues are part of each CDR3. A D gene is named only where the DNA matches it firmly. Part of the rows lack a size; the others show once, few, many or a class for expanded clones.

CDR3 protein: CATSDSGQGGRETQYF
CDR3 DNA: TGTGCCACCAGTGATTCCGGACAGGGTGGACGAGAGACCCAGTACTTC
clone size: .
J gene: TRBJ2-5
D gene: TRBD1
V gene: TRBV24-1

CDR3 protein: CASSPDGETYEQYF
CDR3 DNA: TGTGCCAGTAGTCCGGATGGGGAGACCTACGAGCAGTACTTC
clone size: .
J gene: TRBJ2-7
D gene: .
V gene: TRBV19

CDR3 protein: CASSQKMPRNSPLHF
CDR3 DNA: TGTGCCAGCAGCCAAAAGATGCCACGTAATTCACCCCTCCACTTT
clone size: .
J gene: TRBJ1-6
D gene: .
V gene: TRBV14

CDR3 protein: CASSQQEFQPQHF
CDR3 DNA: TGTGCCAGCAGCCAACAGGAGTTTCAGCCCCAGCATTTT
clone size: .
J gene: TRBJ1-5
D gene: .
V gene: TRBV7-9

CDR3 protein: CASSPLPGAGELFF
CDR3 DNA: TGTGCCAGCAGCCCTCTCCCAGGGGCCGGGGAGCTGTTTTTT
clone size: .
J gene: TRBJ2-2
D gene: .
V gene: TRBV3-1/TRBV3-2

CDR3 protein: CATSRDLEEKLFF
CDR3 DNA: TGTGCCACCAGCAGAGATCTTGAGGAAAAACTGTTTTTT
clone size: .
J gene: TRBJ1-4
D gene: .
V gene: TRBV15

CDR3 protein: CASSTGTGAGEQYF
CDR3 DNA: TGTGCCAGCAGTACCGGGACAGGGGCGGGCGAGCAGTACTTC
clone size: .
J gene: TRBJ2-7
D gene: TRBD1
V gene: TRBV6-5

CDR3 protein: CASSFRQGHEKLFF
CDR3 DNA: TGTGCCAGCAGTTTTCGACAGGGTCATGAAAAACTGTTTTTT
clone size: few
J gene: TRBJ1-4
D gene: TRBD1
V gene: TRBV28

CDR3 protein: CASSFTVTYGYTF
CDR3 DNA: TGTGCCAGCAGTTTCACAGTCACCTATGGCTACACCTTC
clone size: .
J gene: TRBJ1-2
D gene: .
V gene: TRBV12-3/TRBV12-4

CDR3 protein: CASSLAMAGIRNTEAFF
CDR3 DNA: TGTGCCAGCAGCTTGGCTATGGCAGGGATTCGGAACACTGAAGCTTTCTTT
clone size: .
J gene: TRBJ1-1
D gene: .
V gene: TRBV5-6

CDR3 protein: CASSLSYYGYTF
CDR3 DNA: TGTGCCAGCAGTTTGTCCTACTATGGCTACACCTTC
clone size: .
J gene: TRBJ1-2
D gene: .
V gene: TRBV28

CDR3 protein: CASSYSALGDQPQHF
CDR3 DNA: TGTGCCAGCAGTTACTCGGCCTTGGGTGATCAGCCCCAGCATTTT
clone size: .
J gene: TRBJ1-5
D gene: .
V gene: TRBV6-5

CDR3 protein: CASSPPGQANYGYTF
CDR3 DNA: TGTGCCAGCTCACCACCGGGACAGGCTAACTATGGCTACACCTTC
clone size: .
J gene: TRBJ1-2
D gene: TRBD1
V gene: TRBV18

CDR3 protein: CASSLGPSEQYF
CDR3 DNA: TGTGCCAGCAGCTTGGGGCCGTCCGAGCAGTACTTC
clone size: .
J gene: TRBJ2-7
D gene: .
V gene: TRBV5-6

CDR3 protein: CASSLGPQGPKNYGYTF
CDR3 DNA: TGTGCCAGCAGCTTAGGTCCGCAGGGACCCAAAAACTATGGCTACACCTTC
clone size: .
J gene: TRBJ1-2
D gene: .
V gene: TRBV7-8